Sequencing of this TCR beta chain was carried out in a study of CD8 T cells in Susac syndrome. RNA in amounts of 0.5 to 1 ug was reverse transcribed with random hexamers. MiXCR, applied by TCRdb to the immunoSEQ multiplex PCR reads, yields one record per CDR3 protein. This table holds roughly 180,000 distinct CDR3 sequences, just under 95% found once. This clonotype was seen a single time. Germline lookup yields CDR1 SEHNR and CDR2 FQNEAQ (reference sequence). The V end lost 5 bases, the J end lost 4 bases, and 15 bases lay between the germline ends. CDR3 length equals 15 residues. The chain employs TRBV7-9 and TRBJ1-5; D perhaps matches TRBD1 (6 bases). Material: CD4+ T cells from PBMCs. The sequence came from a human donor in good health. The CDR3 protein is CASSPEGVRNQPQHF. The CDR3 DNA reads TGTGCCAGCAGCCCGGAGGGGGTTCGAAATCAGCCCCAGCATTTT.